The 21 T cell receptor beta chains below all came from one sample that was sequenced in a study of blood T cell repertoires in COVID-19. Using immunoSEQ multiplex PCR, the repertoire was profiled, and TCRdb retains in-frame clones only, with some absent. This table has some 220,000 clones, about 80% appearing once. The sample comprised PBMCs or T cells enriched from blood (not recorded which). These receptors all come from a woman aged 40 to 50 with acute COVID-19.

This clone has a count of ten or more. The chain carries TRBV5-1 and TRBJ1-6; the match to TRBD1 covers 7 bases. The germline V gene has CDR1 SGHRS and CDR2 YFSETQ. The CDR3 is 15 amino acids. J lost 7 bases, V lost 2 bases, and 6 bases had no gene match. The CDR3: CASSFTGDRNSPLHF. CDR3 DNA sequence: TGCGCCAGCAGCTTTACAGGGGATAGGAATTCACCCCTCCACTTT.

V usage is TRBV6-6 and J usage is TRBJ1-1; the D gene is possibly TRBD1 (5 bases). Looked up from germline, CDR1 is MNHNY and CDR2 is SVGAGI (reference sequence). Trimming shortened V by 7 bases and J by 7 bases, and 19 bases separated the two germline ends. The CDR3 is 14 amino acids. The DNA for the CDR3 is TGTGCCAGCACCCTTTGGGGGGGTTCCGGTGAAGCTTTCTTT. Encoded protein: CASTLWGGSGEAFF.

The CDR3 coding sequence is TGTGCCAGCACCCACGTATCCCCACAGGGGCGAAACTACTATGGCTACACCTTC. Its translation: CASTHVSPQGRNYYGYTF. This rearrangement joins TRBV28 to TRBJ1-2; 7 positions match TRBD1. CDR1 is MDHEN and CDR2 is SYDVKM in the germline V gene. J gave up 3 bases and V 7 bases, and 20 bases lay outside the gene matches. The CDR3 contains 18 residues.

The CDR3 spells CASSLTGGSTDTQYF. The CDR3 DNA is TGTGCCAGCAGCCTGACGGGGGGCAGCACAGATACGCAGTATTTT. This chain links TRBV7-3 with TRBJ2-3; maybe TRBD2 (7 bases). The CDR3 length is 15 residues. CDR1 SGHTA and CDR2 FQGTGA come from the germline V gene. The V end was cut by 5 bases, the J end by 0 bases, with 12 bases between.

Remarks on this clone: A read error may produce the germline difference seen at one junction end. The CDR3 nucleotides are TGTGCCAGTAGTTACGGGGGAACGGTAACTGAAGCTTTCTTT. It specifies CASSYGGTVTEAFF. This sequence joins TRBV27 and TRBJ1-1; a possible D gene is TRBD1 (5 bases). Germline CDR1 MNHEY, CDR2 SMNVEV (reference sequence). The CDR3 contains 14 residues.

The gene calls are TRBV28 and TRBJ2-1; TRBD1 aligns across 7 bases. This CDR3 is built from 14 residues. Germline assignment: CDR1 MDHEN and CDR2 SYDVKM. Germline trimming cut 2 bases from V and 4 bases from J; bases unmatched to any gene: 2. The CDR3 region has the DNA TGTGCCAGCAGTTTACAGGGGGAATACAATGAGCAGTTCTTC. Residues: CASSLQGEYNEQFF.

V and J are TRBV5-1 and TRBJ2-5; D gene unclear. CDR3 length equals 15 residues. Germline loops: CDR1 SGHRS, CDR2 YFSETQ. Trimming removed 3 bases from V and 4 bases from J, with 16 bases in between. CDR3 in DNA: TGCGCCAGCAGCTCGGCGCCGGGTACCCCAGAGACCCAGTACTTC. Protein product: CASSSAPGTPETQYF.

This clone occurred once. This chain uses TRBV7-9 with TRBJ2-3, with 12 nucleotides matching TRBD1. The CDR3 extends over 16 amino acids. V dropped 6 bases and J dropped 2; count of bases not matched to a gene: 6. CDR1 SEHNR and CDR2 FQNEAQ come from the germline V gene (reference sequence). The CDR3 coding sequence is TGTGCCAGCAGGTCCGGGACAGGGGGCCTCACAGATACGCAGTATTTT. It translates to CASRSGTGGLTDTQYF.

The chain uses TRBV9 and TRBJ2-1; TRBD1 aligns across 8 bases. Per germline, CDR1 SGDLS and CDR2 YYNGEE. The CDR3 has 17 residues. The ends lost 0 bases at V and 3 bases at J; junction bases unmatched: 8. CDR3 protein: CASSVGTTGTGYNEQFF. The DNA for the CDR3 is TGTGCCAGCAGCGTAGGTACGACCGGGACAGGCTACAATGAGCAGTTCTTC.

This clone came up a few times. Here the CDR3 DNA reads TGTGCCAGCAGCCAGCTGCCCGGACAGGGTAGGGTTAATGAGCAGTTCTTC. Its translation: CASSQLPGQGRVNEQFF. J is TRBJ2-1 and V is TRBV14, with TRBD1 matching 8 bases. Germline trimming cut 3 bases from V and 7 bases from J; bases unmatched to any gene: 14. The CDR3 runs to 17 residues. Germline values: CDR1 SGHDN, CDR2 FVKESK.

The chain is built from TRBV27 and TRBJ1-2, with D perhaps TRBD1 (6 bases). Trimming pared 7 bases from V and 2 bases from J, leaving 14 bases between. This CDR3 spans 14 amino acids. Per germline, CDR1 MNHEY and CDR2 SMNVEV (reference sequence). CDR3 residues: CASNTGGRNYGYTF. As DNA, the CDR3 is TGTGCCAGCAACACGGGGGGCCGGAACTATGGCTACACCTTC.

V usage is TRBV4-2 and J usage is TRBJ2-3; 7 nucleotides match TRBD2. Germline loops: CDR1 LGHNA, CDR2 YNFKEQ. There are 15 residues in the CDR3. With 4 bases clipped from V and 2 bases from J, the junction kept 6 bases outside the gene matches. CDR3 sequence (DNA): TGTGCCAGCAGCCCGCGGGGGACCATCACAGATACGCAGTATTTT. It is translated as CASSPRGTITDTQYF.

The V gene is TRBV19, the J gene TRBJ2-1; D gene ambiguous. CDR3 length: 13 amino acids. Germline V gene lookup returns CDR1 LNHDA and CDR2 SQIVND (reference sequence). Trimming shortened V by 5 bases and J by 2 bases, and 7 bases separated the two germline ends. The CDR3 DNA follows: TGTGCCAGTAGTGCCCACACCTACAATGAGCAGTTCTTC. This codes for CASSAHTYNEQFF.

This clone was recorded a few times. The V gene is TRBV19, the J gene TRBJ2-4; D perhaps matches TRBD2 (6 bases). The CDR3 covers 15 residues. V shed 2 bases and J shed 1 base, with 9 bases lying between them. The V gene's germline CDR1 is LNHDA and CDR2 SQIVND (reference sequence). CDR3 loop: CASSIPGGAKNIQYF. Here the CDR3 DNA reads TGTGCCAGTAGTATACCCGGAGGGGCCAAAAACATTCAGTACTTC.

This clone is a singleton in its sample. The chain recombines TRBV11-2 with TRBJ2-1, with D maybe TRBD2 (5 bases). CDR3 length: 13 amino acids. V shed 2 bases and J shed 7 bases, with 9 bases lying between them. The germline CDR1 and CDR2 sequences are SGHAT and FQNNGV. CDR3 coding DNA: TGTGCCAGCAGCTTAATTACGGGGAATGAGCAGTTCTTC. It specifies CASSLITGNEQFF. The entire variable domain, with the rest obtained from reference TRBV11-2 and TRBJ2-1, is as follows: EAGVAQSPRYKIIEKRQSVAFWCNPISGHATLYWYQQILGQGPKLLIQFQNNGVVDDSQLPKDRFSAERLKGVDSTLKIQPAKLEDSAVYLCASSLITGNEQFFGPGTRLTVL.

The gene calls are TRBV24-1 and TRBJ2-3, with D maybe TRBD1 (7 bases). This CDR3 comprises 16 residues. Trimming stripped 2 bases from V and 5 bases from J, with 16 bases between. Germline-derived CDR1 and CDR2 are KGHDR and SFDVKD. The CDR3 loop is CATSDYDAGGIDTQYF. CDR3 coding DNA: TGTGCCACCAGTGATTACGACGCAGGGGGGATAGATACGCAGTATTTT.

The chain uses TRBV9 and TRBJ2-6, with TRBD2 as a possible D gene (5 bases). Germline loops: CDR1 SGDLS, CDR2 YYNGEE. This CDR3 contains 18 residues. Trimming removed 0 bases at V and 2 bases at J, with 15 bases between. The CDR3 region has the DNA TGTGCCAGCAGCGTAGAACCGGGAAGGATGACTGGGGCCAACGTCCTGACTTTC. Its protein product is CASSVEPGRMTGANVLTF. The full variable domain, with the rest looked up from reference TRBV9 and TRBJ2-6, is DSGVTQTPKHLITATGQRVTLRCSPRSGDLSVYWYQQSLDQGLQFLIQYYNGEERAKGNILERFSAQQFPDLHSELNLSSLELGDSALYFCASSVEPGRMTGANVLTFGAGSRLTVL.

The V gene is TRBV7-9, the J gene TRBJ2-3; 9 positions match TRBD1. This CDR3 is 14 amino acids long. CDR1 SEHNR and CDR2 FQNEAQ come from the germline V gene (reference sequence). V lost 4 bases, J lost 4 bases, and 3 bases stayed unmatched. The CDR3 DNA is TGTGCCAGCAGCTGGACAGGGGTGCCAGATACGCAGTATTTT. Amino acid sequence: CASSWTGVPDTQYF.

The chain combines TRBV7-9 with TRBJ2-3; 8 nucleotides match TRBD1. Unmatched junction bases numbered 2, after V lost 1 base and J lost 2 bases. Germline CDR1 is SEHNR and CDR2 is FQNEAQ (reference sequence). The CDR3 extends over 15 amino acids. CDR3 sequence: CASSLVQGATDTQYF. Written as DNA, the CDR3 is TGTGCCAGCAGCTTAGTCCAGGGGGCCACAGATACGCAGTATTTT.

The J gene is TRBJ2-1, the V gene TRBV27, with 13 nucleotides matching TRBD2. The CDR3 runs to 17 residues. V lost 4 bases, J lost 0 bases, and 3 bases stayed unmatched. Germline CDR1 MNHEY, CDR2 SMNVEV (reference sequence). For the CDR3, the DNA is TGTGCCAGCAGTTCCTGGACTAGCGGGGGCTCCTACAATGAGCAGTTCTTC. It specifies CASSSWTSGGSYNEQFF.

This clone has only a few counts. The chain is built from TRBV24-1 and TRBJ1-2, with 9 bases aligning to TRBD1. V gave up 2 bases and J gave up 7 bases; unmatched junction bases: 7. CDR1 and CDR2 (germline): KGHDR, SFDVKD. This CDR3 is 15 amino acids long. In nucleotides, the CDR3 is TGTGCCACCAGTGATTACCCAACAGGGGGCTTTGGCTACACCTTC. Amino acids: CATSDYPTGGFGYTF.